The rows below give T cell receptor beta chains drawn from one sample of a study of shared clonotypes between healthy human individuals. Only in-frame clones appear in the TCRdb table, and some are missing; sequencing was by immunoSEQ multiplex PCR. The sample holds roughly 500,000 clones, around 80% seen once. The sample comprised PBMCs. The origin of the receptors is a woman aged 40 to 55 in good health. Some clones in this sample may be carry-over from other donors' samples. Each CDR3 is given with its conserved first and last residue. D genes are given only for firm matches. The size of a clone is reported for some rows only, either as once, few or many, or as a class for expanded clones.

size,V,D,J,DNA,CDR3
NA,TRBV6-1,NA,TRBJ2-7,TGTGCCAGCAGTGAAGGGGGGCCTAGCGTGTACGAGCAGTACTTC,CASSEGGPSVYEQYF
NA,TRBV11-3,NA,TRBJ2-1,TGTGCCAGCAGCCCTAACCAGCGGACTTACAATGAGCAGTTCTTC,CASSPNQRTYNEQFF
NA,TRBV2,NA,TRBJ1-6,TGTGCCTCGGGGGGGGAAAGTCCCCTTTCCTCCTTT,CASGGESPLSSF
NA,TRBV28,TRBD2,TRBJ2-7,TGTGCCAGCAGTGATAGCGGGAGGGACTACGAGCAGTACTTC,CASSDSGRDYEQYF
NA,TRBV9,TRBD1,TRBJ2-7,TGTGCCAGCAGCCCGGGACAGGTAAAGGCAGAGCAGTACTTC,CASSPGQVKAEQYF
NA,TRBV7-6,NA,TRBJ1-3,TGTGCCAGCAGCTTAGCGATAGGATCGGGGGCTGGAAACACCATATATTTT,CASSLAIGSGAGNTIYF
NA,TRBV7-9,NA,TRBJ2-7,TGTGCCACCAGTCGTTCCTACGAGCAGTACTTC,CATSRSYEQYF
NA,TRBV19,NA,TRBJ2-3,TGTGCCAGTATGGCTTTAGGAGTTGGAAGGGGGAGCACAGATACGCAGTATTTT,CASMALGVGRGSTDTQYF
NA,TRBV16,TRBD2,TRBJ2-5,TGTGCCAGCAGCCAGAAGGGACTAGCGGGGGCAGAGACCCAGTACTTC,CASSQKGLAGAETQYF
once,TRBV11-2,NA,TRBJ2-7,TGTGCCAGCAGCTTAGGTAGGGGAGTCGAGCAGTACTTC,CASSLGRGVEQYF
NA,TRBV7-9,TRBD1,TRBJ2-7,TGTGCCAGCAGCCAGGACAGGACGGCGCAGTACTTC,CASSQDRTAQYF
NA,TRBV7-6,TRBD2,TRBJ2-1,TGTGCCAGCTCCGCAACCGGGACTAGCGGGAGAGGATCCTACAATGAGCAGTTCTTC,CASSATGTSGRGSYNEQFF
NA,TRBV27,TRBD1,TRBJ1-1,TGTGCCAGCAGTTACCAACAGGGGGCCAGAACTGAAGCTTTCTTT,CASSYQQGARTEAFF
NA,TRBV7-8,NA,TRBJ2-2,TGTGCCAGCAGCTTACGTCGCATTAACACCGGGGAGCTGTTTTTT,CASSLRRINTGELFF
NA,TRBV29-1,NA,TRBJ2-5,TGCAGCGGGGGTGGAACAGGGTGGGAGACCCAGTACTTC,CSGGGTGWETQYF
NA,TRBV13,NA,TRBJ2-1,TGTGCCAGCAGCTTAGCCCAGACTAGGTCCTACAATGAGCAGTTCTTC,CASSLAQTRSYNEQFF
NA,TRBV4-2,NA,TRBJ2-1,TGTGCCAGCAGCCAAGCAGCGGACCAAACCTACAATGAGCAGTTCTTC,CASSQAADQTYNEQFF
NA,TRBV30,TRBD1,TRBJ1-3,TGTGCCTGGAGTGTGGGGACAGGGGCTGGAAGCACCATATATTTT,CAWSVGTGAGSTIYF
NA,TRBV11-3,NA,TRBJ2-7,TGTGCCAGCAGCTTGCGTGGGGGATCCTACGAGCAGTACTTC,CASSLRGGSYEQYF
NA,TRBV7-2,NA,TRBJ1-2,TGTGCCAGCAGCCCCAGGCCGCCGGGGGGGGCCTTCCCCTATGGCTACACCTTC,CASSPRPPGGAFPYGYTF
NA,TRBV5-1,NA,TRBJ2-1,TGCGCCAGCAGCTCACTTCGGTCAGTACTGAATGAGCAGTTCTTC,CASSSLRSVLNEQFF
NA,TRBV5-1,TRBD2,TRBJ2-1,TGCGCCAGCGGCTTGGGTCTAGCGGGAGGGCCGGACAATGAGCAGTTCTTC,CASGLGLAGGPDNEQFF
NA,TRBV6-6,NA,TRBJ1-2,TGTGCCAGCACCTCACAGGCCTATGGCTACACCTTC,CASTSQAYGYTF
NA,TRBV7-9,NA,TRBJ1-4,TGTGCCAGCAGCTTAACGGGACCGTTTGAAAAACTGTTTTTT,CASSLTGPFEKLFF
NA,TRBV11-3,NA,TRBJ1-1,TGTGCCAGCAGCTTAGGATTAGCCCATGAAGCTTTCTTT,CASSLGLAHEAFF
NA,TRBV2,NA,TRBJ1-5,TGTGCCAGCAGTGAAGGCGGGAATCAGCCCCAGCATTTT,CASSEGGNQPQHF
NA,TRBV5-1,TRBD2,TRBJ2-1,TGCGCCAGCAGCTTGGCCTCGGGCGGGAGGGCCTTTACCGATGAGCAGTTCTTC,CASSLASGGRAFTDEQFF
NA,TRBV11-3,TRBD1,TRBJ2-7,TGTGCCAGCAGCAAGGGTCGGGACAGATCCTACGAGCAGTACTTC,CASSKGRDRSYEQYF
NA,TRBV5-1,NA,TRBJ2-3,TGCGCCAGCAGCGATAGCGGCTCTAGCACAGATACGCAGTATTTT,CASSDSGSSTDTQYF
NA,TRBV29-1,TRBD2,TRBJ2-1,TGCAGCACGTATCCCGGGACTAGCGGGGACAATGAGCAGTTCTTC,CSTYPGTSGDNEQFF
NA,TRBV9,NA,TRBJ2-2,TGTGCCAGCAGTCCTGGGGGGACCCCCTCGGCCGGGGAGCTGTTTTTT,CASSPGGTPSAGELFF
NA,TRBV11-2,NA,TRBJ1-1,TGTGCCAGCAGCTTACGAATGAGCACTGAAGCTTTCTTT,CASSLRMSTEAFF